The next 15 T cell receptor beta chains were all read from a single sample in a study of cytomegalovirus exposure and HLA in healthy donors. The PCR employed 60 Vbeta primers together with 13 Jbeta primers. Profiling relied on immunoSEQ multiplex PCR, and the TCRdb table lists in-frame clones only, not all of them. The sample carries some 150,000 clones, approximately 80% recorded once. Sequences were obtained from PBMCs. The receptors were gathered from a woman aged 40 to 50 in good health and CMV-seropositive.

The CDR3 DNA reads as TGTGCCAGCAGCCTAACCCGGACGGCGGGGGACTACACCTTC. Protein: CASSLTRTAGDYTF. This sequence joins TRBV5-4 and TRBJ1-2, with D possibly being TRBD1 (5 bases). The V gene lost 4 bases and the J gene lost 10 bases, with 20 bases spanning the gap. Germline-derived CDR1 and CDR2 are SGHNT and YYREEE (reference sequence). The CDR3 is made up of 14 amino acids.

The chain links TRBV7-2 to TRBJ1-2; perhaps TRBD1 as D (6 bases). CDR1 is SGHTA and CDR2 is FQGNSA in the germline V gene. The CDR3 sequence is 12 residues long. Trimming removed 8 bases at V and 4 bases at J, with 11 bases between. CDR3 sequence reads: CASETGSYGYTF. In DNA, the CDR3 is TGTGCCAGCGAAACAGGGAGCTATGGCTACACCTTC.

The V and J genes are TRBV18 and TRBJ1-1, with D tentatively TRBD1 (5 bases). V was shortened by 2 bases and J by 3 bases, with 10 bases between the two germline ends. The CDR3 has 14 amino acids. Germline V gene data show CDR1 as KGHSH and CDR2 as LQKENI. The CDR3 spells CASSPEQGDTEAFF. The CDR3 DNA is TGTGCCAGCTCACCAGAACAAGGGGACACTGAAGCTTTCTTT. Combining the CDR3 with reference TRBV18 and TRBJ1-1 gives the whole variable domain NAGVMQNPRHLVRRRGQEARLRCSPMKGHSHVYWYRQLPEEGLKFMVYLQKENIIDESGMPKERFSAEFPKEGPSILRIQQVVRGDSAAYFCASSPEQGDTEAFFGQGTRLTVV.

The chain couples TRBV7-2 to TRBJ2-2; TRBD1 might be the D (5 bases). The V end lost 0 bases, the J end lost 5 bases, and 10 bases lay between the germline ends. The CDR3 contains 15 residues. The V gene's germline CDR1 is SGHTA and CDR2 FQGNSA. CDR3: CASSLAGLGTGELFF. The DNA for the CDR3 is TGTGCCAGCAGCTTAGCGGGGCTAGGTACCGGGGAGCTGTTTTTT.

This chain joins TRBV5-1 and TRBJ2-7; 8 nucleotides line up with TRBD2. V lost 2 bases and J lost 4; bases outside the gene matches: 11. This CDR3 has 16 residues. Germline CDR1 and CDR2: SGHRS and YFSETQ. The CDR3 bases are TGCGCCAGCAGCTTAGAAGCGGGGACTAGAGGGTACGAGCAGTACTTC. Translating it yields CASSLEAGTRGYEQYF.

V usage is TRBV9 and J usage is TRBJ2-5; no clear D. The CDR3 extends over 15 amino acids. Germline V gene sequence: CDR1 SGDLS, CDR2 YYNGEE. Deletions cut 0 bases from V and 2 bases from J, with 11 bases between. CDR3: CASSVASGRQETQYF. For the CDR3, the DNA is TGTGCCAGCAGCGTAGCCTCAGGCAGACAAGAGACCCAGTACTTC. Together with reference TRBV9 and TRBJ2-5, the CDR3 gives the full variable domain: DSGVTQTPKHLITATGQRVTLRCSPRSGDLSVYWYQQSLDQGLQFLIQYYNGEERAKGNILERFSAQQFPDLHSELNLSSLELGDSALYFCASSVASGRQETQYFGPGTRLLVL.

V gene TRBV7-9 combines with J gene TRBJ2-7; tentative D call: TRBD2 (5 bases). The V and J ends lost 7 bases and 4 bases respectively, with 14 bases between them. Germline V gene lookup returns CDR1 SEHNR and CDR2 FQNEAQ (reference sequence). The CDR3 loop spans 13 amino acids. The CDR3 sequence: CASNLVGGYEQYF. The CDR3 DNA follows: TGTGCCAGCAACCTAGTAGGCGGGTACGAGCAGTACTTC.

This chain joins TRBV5-1 and TRBJ2-2, with D perhaps TRBD1 (6 bases). The CDR3 sequence is 15 residues long. V shed 2 bases and J shed 2 bases, with 10 bases lying between them. Germline V CDR1 and CDR2: SGHRS, YFSETQ. The CDR3 coding sequence is TGCGCCAGCAGCTTAGGACAGCATAACACCGGGGAGCTGTTTTTT. This gives the protein CASSLGQHNTGELFF.

This clone was seen once. The chain joins TRBV9 to TRBJ1-3, with 7 bases that match TRBD1. From germline, CDR1 is SGDLS and CDR2 YYNGEE. After removal of 1 base from V and 6 bases from J, the junction contained 4 bases not matched to a gene. The CDR3 spans 14 residues. In nucleotides, the CDR3 is TGTGCCAGCAGCGTAAAAGGGGGCTCAAACACCATATATTTT. Translation: CASSVKGGSNTIYF.

The V gene is TRBV5-1, the J gene TRBJ2-7; no definite D call. Germline loops: CDR1 SGHRS, CDR2 YFSETQ. Trimming removed 0 bases from V and 3 bases from J, with 7 bases in between. The CDR3 loop spans 13 amino acids. CDR3 sequence (DNA): TGCGCCAGCAGCTTGGACTGGTACTACGAGCAGTACTTC. Translating gives CASSLDWYYEQYF.

This rearrangement joins TRBV6-5 to TRBJ2-7, with a tentative D call TRBD1 (5 bases). Trimming stripped 6 bases from V and 0 bases from J, with 12 bases between. CDR1 is MNHEY, CDR2 SVGAGI, per germline. The length of the CDR3 is 14 residues. CDR3 DNA: TGTGCCAGCAGAGGAAGACAGAACTCCTACGAGCAGTACTTC. As protein: CASRGRQNSYEQYF.

The rearrangement links TRBV10-3 to TRBJ2-4; TRBD2 aligns across 9 bases. The V and J ends lost 0 bases and 8 bases, in that order; junction bases with no gene match: 5. This CDR3 is built from 15 residues. The germline V gene has CDR1 ENHRY and CDR2 SYGVKD. CDR3 in amino acids: CAISESSGSLDIQYF. The CDR3 nucleotides read TGTGCCATCAGTGAGTCTAGCGGGAGTCTAGACATTCAGTACTTC.

This chain links TRBV12-5 with TRBJ1-4, with 10 bases matching TRBD1. This CDR3 has 16 amino acids. The V gene's germline CDR1 is LGHNT and CDR2 FRNRAP. V trimming: 1 base; J trimming: 7 bases; junction bases outside the gene matches: 6. The CDR3 nucleotides read TGTGCTAGTGGTTTGGGACAGGGGGCTCGGGGTGAAAAACTGTTTTTT. Translated: CASGLGQGARGEKLFF.

This clone was seen only a few times. The genes are TRBV5-1 and TRBJ2-5; TRBD2 matches at 11 bases. The germline CDR1 and CDR2 sequences are SGHRS and YFSETQ. This CDR3 comprises 15 residues. V was clipped by 0 bases and J by 5 bases; unmatched bases: 3. The CDR3 reads CASSLVPSGRETQYF. The CDR3, as DNA: TGCGCCAGCAGCTTGGTGCCTAGCGGGAGGGAGACCCAGTACTTC.

V usage is TRBV27 and J usage is TRBJ2-7, with 7 bases lining up with TRBD2. V dropped 0 bases and J dropped 3; count of bases not matched to a gene: 8. There are 16 residues in the CDR3. The germline V gene has CDR1 MNHEY and CDR2 SMNVEV (reference sequence). In DNA, the CDR3 is TGTGCCAGCAGTTTATCGGTGCGGGAGCTAGTCTACGAGCAGTACTTC. Translation gives CASSLSVRELVYEQYF.